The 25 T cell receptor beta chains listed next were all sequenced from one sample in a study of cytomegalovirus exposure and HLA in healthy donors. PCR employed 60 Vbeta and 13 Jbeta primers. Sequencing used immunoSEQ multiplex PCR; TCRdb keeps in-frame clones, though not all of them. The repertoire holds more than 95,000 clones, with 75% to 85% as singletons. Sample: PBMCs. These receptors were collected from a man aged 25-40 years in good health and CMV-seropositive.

The CDR3 is CASGRTGLDVYGYTF. The DNA of the CDR3 is TGTGCCAGCGGCAGGACAGGGTTAGACGTCTATGGCTACACCTTC. The chain links TRBV28 to TRBJ1-2; 8 bases are a match to TRBD1. This CDR3 comprises 15 residues. With V trimmed by 8 bases and J by 4 bases, 12 bases remained unmatched. Germline V gives CDR1 MDHEN, CDR2 SYDVKM.

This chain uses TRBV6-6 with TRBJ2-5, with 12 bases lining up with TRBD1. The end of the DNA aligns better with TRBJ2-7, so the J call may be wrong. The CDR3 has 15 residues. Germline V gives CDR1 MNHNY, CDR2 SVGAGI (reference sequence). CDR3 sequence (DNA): TGTGCCAGCAGTGACCGGGACAGGGGGCCGCACGAGCAGTACTTC. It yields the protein CASSDRDRGPHEQYF.

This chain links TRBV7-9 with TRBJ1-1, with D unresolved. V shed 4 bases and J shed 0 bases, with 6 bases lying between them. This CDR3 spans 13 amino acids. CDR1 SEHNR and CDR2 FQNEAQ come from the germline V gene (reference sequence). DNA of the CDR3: TGTGCCAGCAGCTATAATATGAACACTGAAGCTTTCTTT. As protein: CASSYNMNTEAFF. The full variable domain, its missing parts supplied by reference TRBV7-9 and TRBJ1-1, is DTGVSQNPRHKITKRGQNVTFRCDPISEHNRLYWYRQTLGQGPEFLTYFQNEAQLEKSRLLSDRFSAERPKGSFSTLEIQRTEQGDSAMYLCASSYNMNTEAFFGQGTRLTVV.

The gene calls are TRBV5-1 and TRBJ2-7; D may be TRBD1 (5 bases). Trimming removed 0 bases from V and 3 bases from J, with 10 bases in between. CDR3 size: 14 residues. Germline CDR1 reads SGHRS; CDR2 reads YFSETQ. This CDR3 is CASSLAAGNYEQYF. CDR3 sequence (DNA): TGCGCCAGCAGCTTGGCGGCAGGGAACTACGAGCAGTACTTC. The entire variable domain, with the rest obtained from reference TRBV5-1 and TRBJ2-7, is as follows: KAGVTQTPRYLIKTRGQQVTLSCSPISGHRSVSWYQQTPGQGLQFLFEYFSETQRNKGNFPGRFSGRQFSNSRSEMNVSTLELGDSALYLCASSLAAGNYEQYFGPGTRLTVT.

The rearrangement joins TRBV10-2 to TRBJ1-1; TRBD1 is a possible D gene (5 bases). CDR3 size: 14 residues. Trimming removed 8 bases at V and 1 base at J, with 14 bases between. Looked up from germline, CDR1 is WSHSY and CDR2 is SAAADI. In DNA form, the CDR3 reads TGCGCCAGCGGGTCAGGGCCAGGGAACACTGAAGCTTTCTTT. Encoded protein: CASGSGPGNTEAFF.

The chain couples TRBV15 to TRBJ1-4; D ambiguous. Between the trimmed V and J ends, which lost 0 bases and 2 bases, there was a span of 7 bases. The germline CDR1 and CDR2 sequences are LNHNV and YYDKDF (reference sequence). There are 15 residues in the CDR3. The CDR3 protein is CATSRDQATNEKLFF. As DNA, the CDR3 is TGTGCCACCAGCAGAGATCAAGCGACTAATGAAAAACTGTTTTTT.

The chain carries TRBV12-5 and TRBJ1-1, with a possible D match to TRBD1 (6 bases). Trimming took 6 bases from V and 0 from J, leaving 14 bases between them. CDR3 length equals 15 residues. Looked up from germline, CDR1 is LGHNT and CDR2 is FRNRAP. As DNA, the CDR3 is TGTGCTAGTGGGCAACAGGGATTATTGAACACTGAAGCTTTCTTT. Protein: CASGQQGLLNTEAFF.

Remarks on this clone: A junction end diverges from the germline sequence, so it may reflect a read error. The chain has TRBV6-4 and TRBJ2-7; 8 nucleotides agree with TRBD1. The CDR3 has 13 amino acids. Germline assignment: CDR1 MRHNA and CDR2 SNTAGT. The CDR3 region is CAGSPGGGSEQYF. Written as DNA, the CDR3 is TGTGCCGGCAGCCCAGGGGGCGGCAGCGAGCAGTACTTC.

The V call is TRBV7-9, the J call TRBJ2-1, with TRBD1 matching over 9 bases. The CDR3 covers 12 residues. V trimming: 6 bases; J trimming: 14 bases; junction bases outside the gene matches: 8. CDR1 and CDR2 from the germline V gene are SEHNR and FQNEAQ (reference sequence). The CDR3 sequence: CASRDRGSEEFF. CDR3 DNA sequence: TGTGCCAGCAGGGACAGGGGATCGGAGGAGTTCTTC. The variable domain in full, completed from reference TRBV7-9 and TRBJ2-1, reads DTGVSQNPRHKITKRGQNVTFRCDPISEHNRLYWYRQTLGQGPEFLTYFQNEAQLEKSRLLSDRFSAERPKGSFSTLEIQRTEQGDSAMYLCASRDRGSEEFFGPGTRLTVL.

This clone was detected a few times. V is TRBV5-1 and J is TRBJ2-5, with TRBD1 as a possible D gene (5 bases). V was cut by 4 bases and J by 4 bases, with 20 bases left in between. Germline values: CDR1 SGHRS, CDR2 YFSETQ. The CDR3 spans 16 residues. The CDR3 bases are TGCGCCAGCAGCCTCGGTTCGGTGAGTCAGGGAGAGACCCAGTACTTC. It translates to CASSLGSVSQGETQYF.

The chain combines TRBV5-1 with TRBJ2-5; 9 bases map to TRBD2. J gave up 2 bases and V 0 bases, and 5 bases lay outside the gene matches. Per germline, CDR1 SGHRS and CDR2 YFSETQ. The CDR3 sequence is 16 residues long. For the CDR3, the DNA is TGCGCCAGCAGCTTGGCGCTAGCGGGGAGACAAGAGACCCAGTACTTC. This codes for CASSLALAGRQETQYF.

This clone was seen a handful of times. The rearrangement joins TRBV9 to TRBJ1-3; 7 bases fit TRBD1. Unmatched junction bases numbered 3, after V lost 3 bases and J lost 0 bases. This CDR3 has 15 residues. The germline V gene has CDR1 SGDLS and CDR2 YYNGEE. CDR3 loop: CASSEDRPSGNTIYF. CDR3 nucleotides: TGTGCCAGCAGCGAGGACAGGCCCTCTGGAAACACCATATATTTT.

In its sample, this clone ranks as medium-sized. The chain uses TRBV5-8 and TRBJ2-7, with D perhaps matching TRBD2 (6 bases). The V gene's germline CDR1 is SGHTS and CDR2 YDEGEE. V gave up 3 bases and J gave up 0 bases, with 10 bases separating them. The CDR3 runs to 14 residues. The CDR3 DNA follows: TGTGCCAGCAGCTGGGGGGATTACTCCTACGAGCAGTACTTC. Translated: CASSWGDYSYEQYF.

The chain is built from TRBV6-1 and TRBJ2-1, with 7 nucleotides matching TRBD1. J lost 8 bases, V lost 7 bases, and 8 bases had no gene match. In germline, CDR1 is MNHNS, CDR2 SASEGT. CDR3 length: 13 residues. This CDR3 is CASTGQARHEQFF. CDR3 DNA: TGTGCCAGCACAGGACAGGCTCGCCATGAGCAGTTCTTC.

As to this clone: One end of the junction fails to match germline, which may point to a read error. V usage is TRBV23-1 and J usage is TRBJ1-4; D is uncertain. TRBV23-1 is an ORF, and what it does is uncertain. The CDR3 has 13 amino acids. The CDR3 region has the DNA TGCGCTGAGGGAGGAGCAACTAATGAAAAGCTGTTTTTT. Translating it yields CAEGGATNEKLFF.

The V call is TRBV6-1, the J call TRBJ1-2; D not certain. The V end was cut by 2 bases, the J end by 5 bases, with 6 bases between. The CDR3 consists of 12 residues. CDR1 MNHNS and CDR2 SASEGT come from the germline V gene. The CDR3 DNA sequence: TGTGCCAGCAGTGAACTGTTTTATGGCTACACCTTC. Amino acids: CASSELFYGYTF.

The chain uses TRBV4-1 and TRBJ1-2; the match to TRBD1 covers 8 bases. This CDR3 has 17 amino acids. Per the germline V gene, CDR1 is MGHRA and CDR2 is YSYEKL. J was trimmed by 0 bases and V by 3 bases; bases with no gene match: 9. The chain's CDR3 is CASSHQGRDRSNYGYTF. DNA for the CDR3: TGCGCCAGCAGCCATCAGGGGCGGGACAGGTCTAACTATGGCTACACCTTC.

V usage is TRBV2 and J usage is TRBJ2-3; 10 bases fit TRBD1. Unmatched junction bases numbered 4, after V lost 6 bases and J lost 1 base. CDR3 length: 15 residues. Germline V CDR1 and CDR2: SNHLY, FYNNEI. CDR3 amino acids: CASRSGTGGTDTQYF. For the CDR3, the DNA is TGTGCCAGCAGGTCCGGGACAGGGGGCACAGATACGCAGTATTTT.

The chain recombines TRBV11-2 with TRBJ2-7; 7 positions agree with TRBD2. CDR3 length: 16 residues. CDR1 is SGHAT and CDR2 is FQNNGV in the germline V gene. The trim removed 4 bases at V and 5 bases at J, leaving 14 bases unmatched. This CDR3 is CASSSPRGSGAHEQYF. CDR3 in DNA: TGTGCCAGCAGCTCCCCTCGGGGAAGCGGGGCCCACGAGCAGTACTTC. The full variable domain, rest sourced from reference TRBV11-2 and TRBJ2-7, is EAGVAQSPRYKIIEKRQSVAFWCNPISGHATLYWYQQILGQGPKLLIQFQNNGVVDDSQLPKDRFSAERLKGVDSTLKIQPAKLEDSAVYLCASSSPRGSGAHEQYFGPGTRLTVT.

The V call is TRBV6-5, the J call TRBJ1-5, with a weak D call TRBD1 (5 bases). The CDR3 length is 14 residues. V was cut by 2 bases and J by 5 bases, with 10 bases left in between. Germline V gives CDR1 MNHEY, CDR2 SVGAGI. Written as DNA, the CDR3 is TGTGCCAGCAGTTACAGACAGAGCCATCAGCCCCAGCATTTT. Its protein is CASSYRQSHQPQHF.

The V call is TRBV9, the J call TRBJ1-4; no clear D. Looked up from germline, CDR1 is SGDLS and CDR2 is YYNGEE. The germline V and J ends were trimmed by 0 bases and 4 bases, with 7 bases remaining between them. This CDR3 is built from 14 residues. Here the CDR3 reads CASSVGRSNEKLFF. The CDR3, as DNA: TGTGCCAGCAGCGTAGGTCGGAGTAATGAAAAACTGTTTTTT.

In DNA, the CDR3 is TGCAGCGTGGCAGGGGGCGCTCCCGGCTACACCTTC. It is translated as CSVAGGAPGYTF. The J gene is TRBJ1-2, the V gene TRBV29-1; 8 bases agree with TRBD1. Trimming at V came to 6 bases and at J to 8 bases, leaving 8 bases not matched to a gene. CDR1 and CDR2 from the germline V gene are SQVTM and ANQGSEA. This CDR3 contains 12 residues.

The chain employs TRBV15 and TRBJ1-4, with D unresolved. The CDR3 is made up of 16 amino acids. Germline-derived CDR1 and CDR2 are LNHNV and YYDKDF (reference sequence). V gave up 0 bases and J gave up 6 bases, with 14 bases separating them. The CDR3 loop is CATSRDTTGVDEKLFF. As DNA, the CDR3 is TGTGCCACCAGCAGAGATACAACGGGAGTTGATGAAAAACTGTTTTTT.

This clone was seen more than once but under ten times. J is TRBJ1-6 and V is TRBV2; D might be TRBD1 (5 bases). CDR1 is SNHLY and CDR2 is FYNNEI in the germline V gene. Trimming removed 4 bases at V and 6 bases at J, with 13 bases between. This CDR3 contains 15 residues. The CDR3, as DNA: TGTGCCAGCAGTGCCGGGTCGGGGGGTAATTCACCCCTCCACTTT. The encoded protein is CASSAGSGGNSPLHF.

This CDR3 is CASSRYPPPGSYEQYF. The CDR3 DNA is TGTGCCAGCAGTCGATACCCTCCCCCGGGCTCCTACGAGCAGTACTTC. This chain links TRBV28 with TRBJ2-7; D unresolved. The CDR3 totals 16 residues. The ends were cut back, 5 bases at V and 0 bases at J, with 17 bases in the middle. In germline, CDR1 is MDHEN, CDR2 SYDVKM.